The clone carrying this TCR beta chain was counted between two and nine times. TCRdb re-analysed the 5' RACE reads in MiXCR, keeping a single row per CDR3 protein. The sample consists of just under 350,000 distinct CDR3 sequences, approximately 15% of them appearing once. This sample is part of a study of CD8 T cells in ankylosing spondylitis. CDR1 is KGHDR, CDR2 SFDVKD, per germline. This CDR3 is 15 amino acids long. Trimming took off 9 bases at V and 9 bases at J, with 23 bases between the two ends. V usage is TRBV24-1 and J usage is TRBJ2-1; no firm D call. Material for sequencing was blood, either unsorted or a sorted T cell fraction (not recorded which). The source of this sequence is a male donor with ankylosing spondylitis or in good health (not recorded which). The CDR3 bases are TGTGCCACCCTTACCCTGGTTCCGGACGACGCTGAGCAGTTCTTC. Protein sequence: CATLTLVPDDAEQFF.